Below are 5 T cell receptor beta chains sequenced from a single sample in a study of regulatory T cells in long-lasting Graves disease. Time point reported: newly diagnosed GD, antithyroid drugs for less than 3 months. The authors made the TCR library using RNA they extracted from PBMCs. Arm-PCR of CDR3 regions and iRepertoire HTBI primers were used to build TCR beta libraries. TCRdb redid the calling of the multiplex PCR reads with MiXCR, one entry per CDR3 protein. The repertoire consists of 530,000 or so distinct CDR3 sequences, with 16% occurring once and the leading ten covering around 12%. This same sample was also taken into another study, of T cells in Graves' hyperthyroidism and ophthalmopathy.

Sequencing was performed on peripheral blood mononuclear cells (PBMCs), taken at new diagnosis, from a patient treated with antithyroid drugs. These receptors originate from a man aged 18 to 35 with Graves disease.

This clonotype was observed at least ten times. The chain employs TRBV28 and TRBJ1-2; D may be TRBD1 (6 bases). Germline V gives CDR1 MDHEN, CDR2 SYDVKM. V dropped 4 bases and J dropped 7 bases, with 10 bases sitting between them. The CDR3 contains 12 residues. CDR3: CASSSQGSGYTF. CDR3 nucleotides: TGTGCCAGCAGTTCGCAGGGGAGTGGCTACACCTTC.

This clonotype was counted only a few times. V and J are TRBV5-1 and TRBJ1-2; 11 bases align to TRBD1. Germline lookup yields CDR1 SGHRS and CDR2 YFSETQ. The V gene end was trimmed by 3 bases and the J gene end by 6 bases; junction bases not matched to a gene: 4. This CDR3 has 14 amino acids. The CDR3 sequence: CASSWDRGYDGYTF. The CDR3, as DNA: TGCGCCAGCAGCTGGGACAGGGGGTATGATGGCTACACCTTC.

The chain uses TRBV7-8 and TRBJ2-5; D gene ambiguous. The ends were cut back, 5 bases at V and 5 bases at J, with 24 bases in the middle. This CDR3 is built from 17 residues. Germline V gene lookup returns CDR1 SGHVS and CDR2 FQNEAQ. In DNA form, the CDR3 reads TGTGCCAGCAGCCGCTCCGCCAGTTTGGGCCTGTTTGAGACCCAGTACTTC. Protein: CASSRSASLGLFETQYF.

This clonotype was seen ten or more times. The CDR3 region is CASSTRPVSTEAFF. The CDR3 DNA follows: TGTGCCAGCAGCACCCGCCCCGTTTCCACTGAAGCTTTCTTT. The rearrangement joins TRBV27 to TRBJ1-1, with unresolved D. The CDR3 spans 14 residues. V dropped 6 bases and J dropped 4 bases, with 15 bases sitting between them. CDR1 and CDR2 (germline): MNHEY, SMNVEV (reference sequence).

The sample holds a few counts of this clonotype. This sequence joins TRBV4-2 and TRBJ2-1; 12 bases agree with TRBD2. J gave up 9 bases and V 7 bases, and 7 bases lay outside the gene matches. This CDR3 is 14 amino acids long. Germline V gene sequence: CDR1 LGHNA, CDR2 YNFKEQ. The CDR3 is CASKTSGRTFEQFF. In DNA, the CDR3 is TGTGCCAGCAAGACTAGCGGGAGAACCTTTGAGCAGTTCTTC.